This T cell receptor beta chain appears in the sequencing data of a study of T cell responses to AZD1222 COVID-19 vaccine. Study observations and caveats: Clonal diversity may have been underestimated in mostly white British donors. Compared with day 0, the breadth and depth of the Spike-specific TCR repertoire rose significantly after two doses of AZD1222.

TCRdb's copy holds only in-frame clones and misses some; the assay was immunoSEQ multiplex PCR. The profile shows about 130,000 clones, 90% to 95% of them singletons. With regard to this clone: Its antigen is still unknown.

Both about-4-week and about-12-week second-dose recipients were combined. This TCR derives from an adult who received the AZD1222 COVID-19 vaccine. The sample here was peripheral blood, taken 28 days after the second AZD1222 dose.

CDR3 amino acids: CASSEFGGGRTGELFF. The CDR3 DNA reads TGTGCCAGCAGTGAATTCGGGGGGGGCCGCACCGGGGAGCTGTTTTTT. The chain is built from TRBV6-1 and TRBJ2-2, with 8 bases matching TRBD2. The germline V gene encodes CDR1 MNHNS and CDR2 SASEGT. V was pared by 2 bases and J by 4 bases, with 6 bases of the junction left unmatched. This CDR3 is built from 16 residues.